These 30 T cell receptor beta chains were all obtained from the same sample, sequenced in a study of blood T cell repertoires in COVID-19. TCRdb's copy holds only in-frame clones and misses some; the assay was immunoSEQ multiplex PCR. The sample holds 150,000 to 200,000 clones, around 84% seen once. The sample comprised PBMCs or T cells enriched from blood (not recorded which). The source is a woman aged 45-65 years who had recovered from COVID-19.

This sequence joins TRBV3-1 (or the pseudogene TRBV3-2) and TRBJ1-6; possible D gene TRBD1, 5 bases. Germline lookup yields CDR1 LGHDT and CDR2 YNNKEL (reference sequence). The CDR3 has 12 residues. The ends were cut back, 5 bases at V and 13 bases at J, with 12 bases in the middle. DNA of the CDR3: TGTGCCAGCAGCTCGCCGGGGGGTCCCCTCCACTTT. This translates into CASSSPGGPLHF.

The gene calls are TRBV13 and TRBJ2-7; 7 bases map to TRBD1. This CDR3 contains 15 residues. Germline CDR1 PRHDT, CDR2 FYEKMQ (reference sequence). V gave up 8 bases and J gave up 4 bases; unmatched junction bases: 14. The CDR3: CASSTQGTAIYEQYF. Written as DNA, the CDR3 is TGTGCCAGCTCCACCCAGGGGACAGCGATATACGAGCAGTACTTC.

The chain recombines TRBV5-4 with TRBJ2-1, with D perhaps TRBD2 (6 bases). The CDR3 loop spans 16 amino acids. The germline V and J ends were trimmed by 4 bases and 0 bases, with 14 bases remaining between them. Germline V gives CDR1 SGHNT, CDR2 YYREEE (reference sequence). The CDR3 bases are TGTGCCAGCAGCCTTGCTGGCGGGGCCTCCTACAATGAGCAGTTCTTC. As protein: CASSLAGGASYNEQFF.

This clone appeared a few times. The chain combines TRBV28 with TRBJ1-5; 7 bases match TRBD1. Germline-derived CDR1 and CDR2 are MDHEN and SYDVKM. V gave up 9 bases and J gave up 2 bases; unmatched junction bases: 13. The CDR3 runs to 16 residues. This CDR3 reads CASLGVRGLGNQPQHF. Written as DNA, the CDR3 is TGTGCCAGTCTGGGTGTAAGGGGGCTTGGCAATCAGCCCCAGCATTTT. The full variable domain, in which reference TRBV28 and TRBJ1-5 provide the parts outside the CDR3, is DVKVTQSSRYLVKRTGEKVFLECVQDMDHENMFWYRQDPGLGLRLIYFSYDVKMKEKGDIPEGYSVSREKKERFSLILESASTNQTSMYLCASLGVRGLGNQPQHFGDGTRLSIL.

The chain couples TRBV7-3 to TRBJ2-7; possible D gene TRBD1, 6 bases. This CDR3 contains 15 residues. Germline V gene data show CDR1 as SGHTA and CDR2 as FQGTGA. Trimming stripped 2 bases from V and 2 bases from J, with 13 bases between. CDR3 DNA sequence: TGTGCCAGCAGCTTATCACCGGGACAACCCTACGAGCAGTACTTC. Translating it yields CASSLSPGQPYEQYF.

V usage is TRBV19 and J usage is TRBJ1-3, with TRBD1 as a possible D gene (5 bases). Looked up from germline, CDR1 is LNHDA and CDR2 is SQIVND (reference sequence). The CDR3 is 15 amino acids. V lost 4 bases to trimming and J lost 2 bases, with 12 bases between them. The CDR3 nucleotides read TGTGCCAGTAGTAATCAGGGTAAAACTGGAAACACCATATATTTT. Translating it yields CASSNQGKTGNTIYF.

CDR3 amino acids: CATGGLGPNTEAFF. DNA of the CDR3: TGTGCCACCGGGGGGCTAGGTCCCAACACTGAAGCTTTCTTT. This chain connects TRBV3-1 (or the pseudogene TRBV3-2) to TRBJ1-1, with a tentative D call TRBD1 (6 bases). Germline V gene lookup returns CDR1 LGHDT and CDR2 YNNKEL (reference sequence). V dropped 10 bases and J dropped 2 bases, with 17 bases sitting between them. The CDR3 has 14 residues.

This clone showed up just a few times. The V gene is TRBV5-4, the J gene TRBJ2-7, with 8 bases fitting TRBD1. Germline V lookup: CDR1 SGHNT, CDR2 YYREEE (reference sequence). V lost 2 bases to trimming and J lost 10 bases; unmatched junction nucleotides: 5. The CDR3 has 12 amino acids. In nucleotides, the CDR3 is TGTGCCAGCAGCTTATCGGACAGGGACCAGTACTTC. Amino acid sequence: CASSLSDRDQYF.

This rearrangement joins TRBV19 to TRBJ2-7, with D possibly TRBD2 on 6 matching bases. Trimming took off 3 bases at V and 2 bases at J, with 14 bases between the two ends. The CDR3 has 15 residues. Germline CDR1 is LNHDA and CDR2 is SQIVND (reference sequence). DNA of the CDR3: TGTGCCAGTAGTATGGAGGGGTGGCAGACCTACGAGCAGTACTTC. The encoded protein is CASSMEGWQTYEQYF.

The chain couples TRBV2 to TRBJ1-3; TRBD1 agrees at 8 bases. Germline V gives CDR1 SNHLY, CDR2 FYNNEI. The CDR3 covers 16 residues. V trimming: 1 base; J trimming: 4 bases; junction bases outside the gene matches: 6. The CDR3 nucleotides are TGTGCCAGCAGTGAAGGCAGGACAGGGTGGGGAAACACCATATATTTT. Translated: CASSEGRTGWGNTIYF.

The chain couples TRBV19 to TRBJ2-7, with 9 bases matching TRBD1. Germline V gene sequence: CDR1 LNHDA, CDR2 SQIVND (reference sequence). This CDR3 has 14 residues. J was trimmed by 2 bases and V by 5 bases; bases with no gene match: 4. CDR3: CASSETGGTYEQYF. For the CDR3, the DNA is TGTGCCAGTAGTGAAACAGGGGGCACCTACGAGCAGTACTTC.

The chain couples TRBV5-6 to TRBJ1-1, with D possibly TRBD1 on 5 matching bases. The CDR3 has 14 residues. CDR1 SGHDT and CDR2 YYEEEE come from the germline V gene. With 2 bases removed from V and 3 bases from J, the gap between germline ends came to 11 bases. DNA for the CDR3: TGTGCCAGCAGCTTTTGGGGGGGAGACACTGAAGCTTTCTTT. This sequence encodes CASSFWGGDTEAFF. Complete variable domain (other parts from reference TRBV5-6 and TRBJ1-1): DAGVTQSPTHLIKTRGQQVTLRCSPKSGHDTVSWYQQALGQGPQFIFQYYEEEERQRGNFPDRFSGHQFPNYSSELNVNALLLGDSALYLCASSFWGGDTEAFFGQGTRLTVV.

V usage is TRBV27 and J usage is TRBJ1-5; TRBD1 aligns across 12 bases. Unmatched junction bases numbered 2, after V lost 5 bases and J lost 6 bases. The germline V gene has CDR1 MNHEY and CDR2 SMNVEV (reference sequence). The CDR3 consists of 14 residues. The CDR3, as DNA: TGTGCCAGCAGTGGGACAGGGGGCTTTCAGCCCCAGCATTTT. This sequence encodes CASSGTGGFQPQHF.

This chain links TRBV9 with TRBJ2-7, with 8 bases identical to TRBD2. This CDR3 contains 14 residues. The junction had 3 bases not matched to a gene; V was cut back by 2 bases and J by 2 bases. The V gene's germline CDR1 is SGDLS and CDR2 YYNGEE. Written as DNA, the CDR3 is TGTGCCAGCAGCGTTACTAGCGGTCCCTACGAGCAGTACTTC. This encodes CASSVTSGPYEQYF. Variable domain in full (rest from reference TRBV9 and TRBJ2-7): DSGVTQTPKHLITATGQRVTLRCSPRSGDLSVYWYQQSLDQGLQFLIQYYNGEERAKGNILERFSAQQFPDLHSELNLSSLELGDSALYFCASSVTSGPYEQYFGPGTRLTVT.

This rearrangement joins TRBV7-2 to TRBJ1-2; D not resolved. The CDR3 runs to 15 residues. CDR1 and CDR2 (germline): SGHTA, FQGNSA. V dropped 6 bases and J dropped 4 bases, with 18 bases sitting between them. Written as DNA, the CDR3 is TGTGCCAGCAGTGCGGGTCTCTCCCTTTTCTATGGCTACACCTTC. Translation gives CASSAGLSLFYGYTF.

The chain is built from TRBV2 and TRBJ1-3; D is unclear. This CDR3 region has 12 residues. Germline CDR1 SNHLY, CDR2 FYNNEI. V was shortened by 4 bases and J by 6 bases, with 7 bases between the two germline ends. CDR3 in amino acids: CASSAGVNTIYF. DNA of the CDR3: TGTGCCAGCAGTGCGGGAGTAAACACCATATATTTT.

This clone was detected only a few times. Different DNA sequences within this sample yield the same CDR3. The J gene is TRBJ1-1, the V gene TRBV6-5; D not certain. The CDR3 has 11 residues. Germline assignment: CDR1 MNHEY and CDR2 SVGAGI. Between the trimmed V and J ends, which lost 7 bases and 1 base, there was a span of 4 bases. The CDR3 bases are TGTGCCAGCACTAAGAACACTGAAGCTTTCTTT. Amino acids: CASTKNTEAFF.

The chain recombines TRBV28 with TRBJ2-1; 8 bases match TRBD2. V lost 7 bases, J lost 7 bases, and 6 bases stayed unmatched. The CDR3 contains 13 residues. In germline, CDR1 is MDHEN, CDR2 SYDVKM. CDR3 sequence: CASIGRAGNEQFF. CDR3 nucleotide sequence: TGTGCCAGCATCGGGAGGGCTGGTAATGAGCAGTTCTTC.

The chain combines TRBV10-3 with TRBJ2-7; D is uncertain. Trimming pared 3 bases from V and 6 bases from J, leaving 6 bases between. The CDR3 is 11 amino acids. Germline V lookup: CDR1 ENHRY, CDR2 SYGVKD. For the CDR3, the DNA is TGTGCCATCAGTGATTCCCTCGAGCAGTACTTC. Protein sequence: CAISDSLEQYF.

This clone has only a few counts. The chain uses TRBV13 and TRBJ2-7, with TRBD1 identical over 10 bases. Germline lookup yields CDR1 PRHDT and CDR2 FYEKMQ (reference sequence). The CDR3 runs to 15 residues. V lost 5 bases and J lost 2; bases outside the gene matches: 6. The CDR3 protein is CASSVGQGTPYEQYF. CDR3 in DNA: TGTGCCAGCAGCGTGGGACAGGGGACTCCCTACGAGCAGTACTTC.

The chain carries TRBV19 and TRBJ1-5; D is possibly TRBD1 (5 bases). The germline CDR1 and CDR2 sequences are LNHDA and SQIVND (reference sequence). Between the trimmed V and J ends, which lost 2 bases and 1 base, there was a span of 12 bases. The CDR3 runs 16 residues. The CDR3 DNA follows: TGTGCCAGTAGTATATCCCCAGGGTTGAGCAATCAGCCCCAGCATTTT. Protein sequence: CASSISPGLSNQPQHF.

The genes are TRBV18 and TRBJ2-3; TRBD1 aligns across 7 bases. Germline V CDR1 and CDR2: KGHSH, LQKENI. Trimming at V came to 5 bases and at J to 4 bases, leaving 3 bases not matched to a gene. The CDR3 is 13 amino acids. The CDR3 DNA sequence: TGTGCCAGCTCAGGAGGACAGGCAGATACGCAGTATTTT. Its translation is CASSGGQADTQYF.

The chain links TRBV18 to TRBJ2-2, with D tentatively TRBD2 (6 bases). The V end lost 2 bases, the J end lost 6 bases, and 25 bases lay between the germline ends. Germline V CDR1 and CDR2: KGHSH, LQKENI. The CDR3 has 19 amino acids. The CDR3 sequence: CASSPIKHLTLGGAGELFF. In DNA, the CDR3 is TGTGCCAGCTCACCAATTAAACATTTAACCCTGGGAGGCGCCGGGGAGCTGTTTTTT.

The gene calls are TRBV6-5 and TRBJ2-7; D is possibly TRBD1 (6 bases). The CDR3 consists of 14 residues. Trimming cost V 9 bases and J 3 bases, with 18 bases left between them. Germline loops: CDR1 MNHEY, CDR2 SVGAGI. For the CDR3, the DNA is TGTGCCAGTTCCCGGACGGACAGATTCTACGAGCAGTACTTC. Translated, it gives CASSRTDRFYEQYF.

V is TRBV7-2 and J is TRBJ1-6; 9 bases are shared with TRBD1. The CDR3 has 17 amino acids. V dropped 0 bases and J dropped 10; count of bases not matched to a gene: 10. Germline CDR1 reads SGHTA; CDR2 reads FQGNSA. DNA for the CDR3: TGTGCCAGCAGCTTAGCCCAGGTGGGGACAGGGAAATCACCCCTCCACTTT. Translated, it gives CASSLAQVGTGKSPLHF.

This clone was seen a single time. The CDR3 loop is CASSLGAGGPAGELFF. CDR3 nucleotide sequence: TGTGCCAGCAGCTTAGGAGCCGGGGGGCCCGCCGGGGAGCTGTTTTTT. The chain uses TRBV7-9 and TRBJ2-2; a weak D match, TRBD2 (7 bases). Trimming took off 1 base at V and 6 bases at J, with 15 bases between the two ends. This CDR3 spans 16 amino acids. Germline CDR1 reads SEHNR; CDR2 reads FQNEAQ (reference sequence). The full variable domain, in which reference TRBV7-9 and TRBJ2-2 provide the parts outside the CDR3, is DTGVSQNPRHKITKRGQNVTFRCDPISEHNRLYWYRQTLGQGPEFLTYFQNEAQLEKSRLLSDRFSAERPKGSFSTLEIQRTEQGDSAMYLCASSLGAGGPAGELFFGEGSRLTVL.

This clone has only one observation. The V and J genes are TRBV6-5 and TRBJ2-3, with D perhaps matching TRBD1 (5 bases). The germline CDR1 and CDR2 sequences are MNHEY and SVGAGI. The CDR3 contains 15 residues. The germline V and J ends were trimmed by 6 bases and 3 bases, with 16 bases remaining between them. In DNA form, the CDR3 reads TGTGCCAGCAGACCTGGACCAGGGCGTACAGATACGCAGTATTTT. It encodes CASRPGPGRTDTQYF.

In the case of this clone: Other nucleotide sequences in the sample specify the same CDR3. The chain recombines TRBV7-2 with TRBJ2-1, with 8 bases that match TRBD1. Germline CDR1 reads SGHTA; CDR2 reads FQGNSA. V lost 5 bases, J lost 5 bases, and 5 bases stayed unmatched. The CDR3 spans 14 residues. The CDR3 loop is CASSPWTGNNEQFF. The CDR3 bases are TGTGCCAGCAGCCCCTGGACAGGGAACAATGAGCAGTTCTTC. The full variable domain, in which reference TRBV7-2 and TRBJ2-1 provide the parts outside the CDR3, is GAGVSQSPSNKVTEKGKDVELRCDPISGHTALYWYRQSLGQGLEFLIYFQGNSAPDKSGLPSDRFSAERTGGSVSTLTIQRTQQEDSAVYLCASSPWTGNNEQFFGPGTRLTVL.

CDR3 sequence: CAIMTPANTGELFF. As DNA, the CDR3 is TGTGCCATCATGACACCGGCGAACACCGGGGAGCTGTTTTTT. The chain joins TRBV10-3 to TRBJ2-2; no reliable D call. The germline V and J ends were trimmed by 7 bases and 0 bases, with 9 bases remaining between them. The germline V gene encodes CDR1 ENHRY and CDR2 SYGVKD. The CDR3 runs to 14 residues.

The rearrangement uses TRBV7-3 and TRBJ2-2; D uncertain. CDR1 and CDR2 from the germline V gene are SGHTA and FQGTGA. The CDR3 runs to 16 residues. Trimming pared 3 bases from V and 1 base from J, leaving 12 bases between. In nucleotides, the CDR3 is TGTGCCAGCAGCTTGTGGGTGGCGGAGAACACCGGGGAGCTGTTTTTT. As protein: CASSLWVAENTGELFF.